What follows are 21 T cell receptor beta chains derived from one specimen sequenced in a study of T cells in Graves' hyperthyroidism and ophthalmopathy. TCR beta CDR3 regions were amplified from RNA transcripts. Primed by the HTBI set, a first-round RT-PCR was run on the TCR CDR3. Using its own MiXCR run on the multiplex PCR reads, TCRdb lists one record per CDR3 protein. The table shows a few hundred thousand distinct CDR3 sequences, with around a sixth occurring only once. Sequencing was carried out using blood. Source of these receptors: a woman in her 30s with Graves' hyperthyroidism.

The chain joins TRBV7-9 to TRBJ1-1, with 7 bases aligning to TRBD1. Germline V gives CDR1 SEHNR, CDR2 FQNEAQ (reference sequence). The V and J ends lost 1 base and 2 bases, in that order; junction bases with no gene match: 4. The CDR3 has 15 amino acids. Written as DNA, the CDR3 is TGTGCCAGCAGCTTAGAGAGACAGGGAAACACTGAAGCTTTCTTT. This codes for CASSLERQGNTEAFF.

This clonotype was counted only a few times. This chain joins TRBV4-1 and TRBJ2-2; tentatively, D is TRBD2 (6 bases). V dropped 0 bases and J dropped 0 bases, with 17 bases sitting between them. Germline assignment: CDR1 MGHRA and CDR2 YSYEKL. The CDR3 extends over 19 amino acids. The chain's CDR3 is CASSQDGMGVAANTGELFF. CDR3 nucleotide sequence: TGCGCCAGCAGCCAAGATGGGATGGGGGTAGCGGCGAACACCGGGGAGCTGTTTTTT.

This clonotype was recorded at least ten times. This chain uses TRBV10-3 with TRBJ1-6, with D possibly matching TRBD1 (6 bases). The V end lost 6 bases, the J end lost 7 bases, and 10 bases lay between the germline ends. The germline CDR1 and CDR2 sequences are ENHRY and SYGVKD. The CDR3 is 13 residues long. The CDR3 DNA reads TGTGCCATCAGCGACAGGAACAATTCACCCCTCCACTTT. Translation gives CAISDRNNSPLHF.

The chain has TRBV5-1 and TRBJ2-1; 7 nucleotides agree with TRBD1. Germline CDR1 is SGHRS and CDR2 is YFSETQ. With V trimmed by 0 bases and J by 1 base, 10 bases remained unmatched. This CDR3 comprises 18 residues. CDR3 sequence reads: CASSLVKQGLFSYNEQFF. The CDR3 DNA follows: TGCGCCAGCAGCTTGGTGAAACAGGGGCTTTTTTCCTACAATGAGCAGTTCTTC.

This clonotype is a singleton in its sample. It may be a read error: a sequence one base away is much more abundant. V is TRBV19 and J is TRBJ1-1; the D is unclear. V was pared by 6 bases and J by 3 bases, with 23 bases between. CDR1 is LNHDA and CDR2 is SQIVND in the germline V gene (reference sequence). The CDR3 totals 17 residues. The DNA of the CDR3 is TGTGCCAGTAGCACCCGCCCCCCAGGTGCCATGGACACTGAAGCTTTCTTT. This translates into CASSTRPPGAMDTEAFF.

The chain carries TRBV20-1 and TRBJ1-2; a weak D match, TRBD1 (5 bases). Trimming stripped 4 bases from V and 2 bases from J, with 11 bases between. CDR3 size: 13 residues. Per the germline V gene, CDR1 is DFQATT and CDR2 is SNEGSKA (reference sequence). The CDR3 loop is CSATNKGNYGYTF. The CDR3 DNA sequence: TGCAGTGCTACAAATAAGGGGAACTATGGCTACACCTTC.

This clonotype came up a few times. The rearrangement joins TRBV18 to TRBJ2-7; 9 bases are shared with TRBD1. Per germline, CDR1 KGHSH and CDR2 LQKENI. V lost 0 bases to trimming and J lost 3 bases; unmatched junction nucleotides: 6. This CDR3 is 16 amino acids long. Here the CDR3 DNA reads TGTGCCAGCTCACCACCTACCGGGACAGGGAGCTACGAGCAGTACTTC. This encodes CASSPPTGTGSYEQYF.

The chain combines TRBV6-4 with TRBJ2-1, with TRBD2 matching over 7 bases. The V gene's germline CDR1 is MRHNA and CDR2 SNTAGT. This CDR3 comprises 15 residues. V trimming: 0 bases; J trimming: 7 bases; junction bases outside the gene matches: 6. The CDR3 loop reads CASSDSGGSGNEQFF. The CDR3 coding sequence is TGTGCCAGCAGTGACTCCGGCGGGAGTGGGAATGAGCAGTTCTTC.

There are many counts of this clonotype. The chain couples TRBV12-3 or TRBV12-4 to TRBJ2-2, with TRBD2 matching 8 bases. This CDR3 region has 14 residues. J was trimmed by 5 bases and V by 8 bases; bases with no gene match: 7. The CDR3 bases are TGTGCCAGCCGGGGGGGGCGCGGGACCGGGGAGCTGTTTTTT. Translated, it gives CASRGGRGTGELFF.

For this clonotype: One junction end disagrees with the germline gene, perhaps due to a read error. The rearrangement uses TRBV2 and TRBJ2-3; 14 nucleotides line up with TRBD2. The CDR3 length is 17 residues. CDR1 SNHLY and CDR2 FYNNEI come from the germline V gene. The CDR3 here is CASNEETSGRAPDKQYF. The DNA for the CDR3 is TGTGCCAGCAATGAAGAGACTAGCGGGAGGGCCCCAGATAAGCAGTATTTT.

The chain carries TRBV15 and TRBJ2-2, with D possibly TRBD1 on 7 matching bases. V lost 1 base and J lost 5, with 8 bases in between. Germline-derived CDR1 and CDR2 are LNHNV and YYDKDF (reference sequence). This CDR3 comprises 14 residues. CDR3 sequence (DNA): TGTGCCACCAGCAGAGCAGGGGGGACCGGGGAGCTGTTTTTT. Its protein product is CATSRAGGTGELFF.

J is TRBJ1-1 and V is TRBV19; D is undetermined. This CDR3 is 13 amino acids long. The V and J ends lost 7 bases and 7 bases respectively, with 16 bases between them. In germline, CDR1 is LNHDA, CDR2 SQIVND (reference sequence). The CDR3 is CASNKVSSREAFF. The CDR3 DNA follows: TGTGCCAGTAACAAGGTTAGTAGCCGTGAAGCTTTCTTT.

In its sample, this clonotype was seen many times. The rearrangement uses TRBV20-1 and TRBJ2-1; TRBD2 matches at 10 bases. V trimming: 4 bases; J trimming: 6 bases; junction bases outside the gene matches: 6. The germline V gene encodes CDR1 DFQATT and CDR2 SNEGSKA (reference sequence). This CDR3 comprises 14 residues. CDR3 sequence reads: CSAMRSGRLNEQFF. The CDR3 nucleotides are TGCAGTGCTATGCGTAGCGGGAGGCTCAATGAGCAGTTCTTC.

This clonotype was counted a few times. The chain links TRBV19 to TRBJ2-2; 9 bases align to TRBD2. With V trimmed by 6 bases and J by 5 bases, 10 bases remained unmatched. CDR3 length: 16 residues. The V gene's germline CDR1 is LNHDA and CDR2 SQIVND (reference sequence). The CDR3 region has the DNA TGTGCCAGTAGCCTATCGCCGGGACTAGCTACCGGGGAGCTGTTTTTT. It codes for CASSLSPGLATGELFF.

The rearrangement uses TRBV6-5 and TRBJ2-3; TRBD2 matches at 9 bases. This CDR3 has 17 residues. The V segment lost 0 bases and the J segment 0 bases; nucleotides outside the gene matches: 4. Germline CDR1 is MNHEY and CDR2 is SVGAGI. The DNA for the CDR3 is TGTGCCAGCAGTTACTCGCTAGCGGGACATAGCACAGATACGCAGTATTTT. Its translation is CASSYSLAGHSTDTQYF.

In this sample, this clonotype turned up many times. V usage is TRBV29-1 and J usage is TRBJ1-2; unclear D gene. Trimming pared 6 bases from V and 2 bases from J, leaving 10 bases between. Germline V gives CDR1 SQVTM, CDR2 ANQGSEA. CDR3 length: 12 amino acids. In nucleotides, the CDR3 is TGCAGCGTGCATCGGCAGAACTATGGCTACACCTTC. As protein: CSVHRQNYGYTF.

This clonotype was counted between two and nine times. The chain combines TRBV14 with TRBJ2-7; D gene uncertain. The CDR3 loop spans 14 amino acids. Germline V gene data show CDR1 as SGHDN and CDR2 as FVKESK. V shed 0 bases and J shed 2 bases, with 8 bases lying between them. CDR3 DNA sequence: TGTGCCAGCAGCCAAGATTTCCCCCCCTACGAGCAGTACTTC. Its protein is CASSQDFPPYEQYF.

The rearrangement links TRBV24-1 to TRBJ2-7; D perhaps matches TRBD2 (6 bases). The CDR3 spans 15 residues. Trimming took 4 bases from V and 7 from J, leaving 19 bases between them. CDR1 and CDR2 from the germline V gene are KGHDR and SFDVKD. CDR3 sequence (DNA): TGTGCCACCAGTGACGCGCTCGGTGGGGGAGGAGAGCAGTACTTC. It is translated as CATSDALGGGGEQYF.

This clonotype has a handful of counts. Possible read error: a much larger clone is one base away. The conserved phenylalanine or tryptophan normally closing the CDR3 is absent here, so this likely arose from a read error. The chain combines TRBV2 with TRBJ2-7; 8 positions match TRBD2. Germline assignment: CDR1 SNHLY and CDR2 FYNNEI. CDR3 length equals 14 residues. Trimming cost V 5 bases and J 2 bases; bases outside gene matches: 5. The CDR3 DNA reads TGTGCCAGCAGTAATCCGGGACTAGCCTACGAGCAGTACATC. Amino acids: CASSNPGLAYEQYI.

This clonotype was observed at least ten times. The chain is built from TRBV11-3 and TRBJ2-2, with D perhaps TRBD1 (6 bases). Germline values: CDR1 SGHNT, CDR2 YENEEA. V lost 5 bases to trimming and J lost 3 bases, with 16 bases between them. This CDR3 is 16 amino acids long. The CDR3 here is CASSRSQGLDTGELFF. CDR3 sequence (DNA): TGTGCCAGCAGCCGTAGTCAGGGGCTGGACACCGGGGAGCTGTTTTTT.

This clonotype has at least ten counts. The rearrangement joins TRBV6-2 or TRBV6-3 to TRBJ2-6; no firm D call. Germline V gene sequence: CDR1 MNHEY, CDR2 SVGEGT. The V gene lost 4 bases and the J gene lost 4 bases, with 11 bases spanning the gap. The CDR3 is made up of 15 amino acids. CDR3 region: CASSSQAFGANVLTF. The DNA for the CDR3 is TGTGCCAGCAGTTCCCAAGCCTTCGGGGCCAACGTCCTGACTTTC.